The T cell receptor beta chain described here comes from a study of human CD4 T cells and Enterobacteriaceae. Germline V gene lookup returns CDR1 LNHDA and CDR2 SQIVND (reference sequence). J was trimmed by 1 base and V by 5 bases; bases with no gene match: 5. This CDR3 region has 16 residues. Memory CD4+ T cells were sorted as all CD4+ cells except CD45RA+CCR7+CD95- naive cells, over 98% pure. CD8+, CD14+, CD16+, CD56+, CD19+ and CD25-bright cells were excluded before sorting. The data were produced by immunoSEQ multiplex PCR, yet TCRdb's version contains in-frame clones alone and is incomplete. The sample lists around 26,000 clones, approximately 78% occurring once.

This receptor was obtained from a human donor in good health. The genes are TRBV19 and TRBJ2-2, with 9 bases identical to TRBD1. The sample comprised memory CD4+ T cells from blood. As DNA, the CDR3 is TGTGCCAGTAGTCTACAGGGGGCGGTGAACACCGGGGAGCTGTTTTTT. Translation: CASSLQGAVNTGELFF. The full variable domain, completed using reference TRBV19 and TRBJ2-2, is DGGITQSPKYLFRKEGQNVTLSCEQNLNHDAMYWYRQDPGQGLRLIYYSQIVNDFQKGDIAEGYSVSREKKESFPLTVTSAQKNPTAFYLCASSLQGAVNTGELFFGEGSRLTVL.